The present T cell receptor (beta chain) was sequenced within a study of siplizumab effects on memory and regulatory T cells. Overall study findings and caveats: Siplizumab significantly brought down the alloreactive sequences that trace back to unstimulated CD4+ memory cells. Proliferating clones, CD4+ or CD8+, lacked an assignable naive or memory phenotype in roughly 80-96% of cases. Versus over 25% in controls, the mappable alloreactive CD4+ clones averaged about 70% Treg-derived with siplizumab.

As concerns this clone: Its antigen is undetermined.

The length of the CDR3 is 15 residues. Germline V gene sequence: CDR1 SEHNR, CDR2 FQNEAQ (reference sequence). The V gene lost 4 bases and the J gene lost 4 bases, with 15 bases spanning the gap. For every sample, some 10^5 TCR templates were assayed. The method was immunoSEQ multiplex PCR; TCRdb's version includes in-frame clones alone and lacks a portion of them. The sample lists 70,000 to 100,000 clones; 96% were seen once. The sample comprised naive CD4+ T cells sorted from blood. This sequence was found in a human donor in good health. This sequence joins TRBV7-9 and TRBJ2-3; tentative D call: TRBD1 (8 bases). The CDR3 DNA sequence: TGTGCCAGCAGCTCCTGGACAGGGAGGGCAGATACGCAGTATTTT. Its translation: CASSSWTGRADTQYF.